Below, one T cell receptor (beta chain) is given with its context. Its antigen is as yet unknown. The sample originates from a study of human thymus T cells. It was healthy Finnish infants having corrective surgery for congenital heart defects who were the donors. Only four of the eight donors provided a roughly 0.45-1 mL blood sample. Blood DNA came from all available leukocytes, not a fixed cell number. Findings and caveats of the study: Both thymic and peripheral blood repertoires showed apparently biased V and J usage.

Sequencing was performed with immunoSEQ multiplex PCR; in TCRdb, only in-frame clones are kept and a portion is missing. The sample consists of around 44,000 clones, 94% of them appearing once. V gave up 6 bases and J gave up 2 bases; unmatched junction bases: 5. Germline CDR1 MNHNS, CDR2 SASEGT. CDR3 length: 15 amino acids. The V gene is TRBV6-1, the J gene TRBJ2-3; the match to TRBD2 covers 10 bases. The sequence was obtained from a boy under three years old with a congenital heart defect but otherwise immunologically healthy. The material sequenced was blood. The CDR3 DNA is TGTGCCAGCAGAGAACTAGCGGGGATCACAGATACGCAGTATTTT. Protein product: CASRELAGITDTQYF.